This T cell receptor (beta chain) was recovered during a study of vaccination effects on CD4 cells after COVID-19. Overall study results and limits: Late post-vaccination samples showed marked contraction of infection- and vaccine-induced clones.

Pools of viral peptides were used by the ViraFEST assay to expand antigen-specific CD4+ T cells ahead of sequencing. Subsequent to a culture period of around 10 days, CD4+ T cells were isolated. Vaccine administered to participants consisted of two doses of either BNT162b2 or mRNA-1273. Nucleocapsid antibodies stayed negative before and after vaccination, showing no earlier SARS-CoV-2 infection. At days 3 and 7, half of the medium was exchanged for IL-2 medium. Profiling relied on immunoSEQ multiplex PCR, and the TCRdb table lists in-frame clones only, not all of them. The table records about 46,000 clones, around three quarters of them present only once. The CDR3 covers 14 residues. Per germline, CDR1 LNHDA and CDR2 SQIVND (reference sequence). Trimming stripped 5 bases from V and 0 bases from J, with 8 bases between. On this clone: What it recognizes is unknown.

The V call is TRBV19, the J call TRBJ2-4, with D unresolved. The source of this sequence is a human donor who received a COVID-19 vaccine. The sample here was CD4+ T cells from PBMCs cultured with HCoV-OC43 spike peptides, taken after COVID-19 vaccination. This sample's subset: HCoV-OC43 spike overlapping peptide pool stimulation. CDR3 in DNA: TGTGCCAGTAGTCCCCCTCTAGCCAAAAACATTCAGTACTTC. Residues: CASSPPLAKNIQYF. Variable domain in full (rest from reference TRBV19 and TRBJ2-4): DGGITQSPKYLFRKEGQNVTLSCEQNLNHDAMYWYRQDPGQGLRLIYYSQIVNDFQKGDIAEGYSVSREKKESFPLTVTSAQKNPTAFYLCASSPPLAKNIQYFGAGTRLSVL.